The sequence of this T cell receptor (beta chain) was determined in a study of cytomegalovirus exposure and HLA in healthy donors. Regarding this clone: Its antigen remains unknown.

It was with 60 Vbeta and 13 Jbeta primers that the PCR ran. Clones were read by immunoSEQ multiplex PCR, and TCRdb kept only the in-frame ones, dropping some. The top ten hold roughly 2.1% of the sample, which has roughly 290,000 clones, 70% to 90% seen once. Study-wide findings and caveats: Per a later analysis, HLA-associated TCR beta chains showed more clonal expansion than other, equally common TCR beta chains.

Between the trimmed V and J ends, which lost 4 bases and 4 bases, there was a span of 8 bases. Germline CDR1 reads SGHDN; CDR2 reads FVKESK. CDR3 length: 12 amino acids. The sequenced sample consisted of PBMCs. The source of this sequence is a woman aged 18-35 years in good health and CMV-seronegative. This chain uses TRBV14 with TRBJ2-7; D gene uncertain. As DNA, the CDR3 is TGTGCCAGCAGCCGCTCGGGTTACGAGCAGTACTTC. Translated: CASSRSGYEQYF.